A single sample is the source of the 22 T cell receptor beta chains below, sequenced in a study of blood T cell repertoires in COVID-19. Some clones are missing from TCRdb's copy, which holds only in-frame ones; the method was immunoSEQ multiplex PCR. The data show 120,000 to 150,000 clones, over 65% seen once. The material sequenced was peripheral blood. These receptors all stem from a man in his forties or fifties with acute or convalescent COVID-19.

The V call is TRBV5-8, the J call TRBJ1-5, with unresolved D. Trimming removed 4 bases at V and 0 bases at J, with 11 bases between. The V gene's germline CDR1 is SGHTS and CDR2 YDEGEE. The CDR3 totals 15 residues. The DNA of the CDR3 is TGTGCCAGCAGCCCTGGAGCATATAGCAATCAGCCCCAGCATTTT. Protein sequence: CASSPGAYSNQPQHF.

The J gene is TRBJ2-3, the V gene TRBV5-4; D might be TRBD2 (5 bases). V was trimmed by 2 bases and J by 6 bases, leaving 19 bases between them. The CDR3 extends over 16 amino acids. In germline, CDR1 is SGHNT, CDR2 YYREEE (reference sequence). The CDR3 spells CASSLYGLISMDTQYF. CDR3 in DNA: TGTGCCAGCAGCTTATATGGACTCATAAGCATGGATACGCAGTATTTT. Looking up the rest from reference TRBV5-4 and TRBJ2-3 gives the full variable domain: ETGVTQSPTHLIKTRGQQVTLRCSSQSGHNTVSWYQQALGQGPQFIFQYYREEENGRGNFPPRFSGLQFPNYSSELNVNALELDDSALYLCASSLYGLISMDTQYFGPGTRLTVL.

The chain links TRBV14 to TRBJ2-3; 9 nucleotides match TRBD2. Germline assignment: CDR1 SGHDN and CDR2 FVKESK. This CDR3 has 16 amino acids. With V trimmed by 1 base and J by 3 bases, 5 bases remained unmatched. The CDR3 reads CASSQGRGGRTDTQYF. The CDR3 DNA follows: TGTGCCAGCAGCCAAGGGCGGGGGGGCCGTACAGATACGCAGTATTTT.

In this sample, this clone turned up many times. The chain links TRBV6-1 to TRBJ1-5; TRBD1 agrees at 10 bases. The ends lost 2 bases at V and 3 bases at J; junction bases unmatched: 10. The germline CDR1 and CDR2 sequences are MNHNS and SASEGT. There are 18 residues in the CDR3. The CDR3 DNA reads as TGTGCCAGCAGTGAACACCTACCGGGACAGGGGATCAATCAGCCCCAGCATTTT. This codes for CASSEHLPGQGINQPQHF.

This clone was recorded many times. The gene calls are TRBV29-1 and TRBJ1-1, with unresolved D. The CDR3 totals 12 residues. V gave up 7 bases and J gave up 3 bases, with 12 bases separating them. Germline CDR1 SQVTM, CDR2 ANQGSEA. The CDR3 region is CSANALYTEAFF. Here the CDR3 DNA reads TGCAGCGCCAACGCCCTATACACTGAAGCTTTCTTT.

The CDR3 reads CASSFERGDQETQYF. CDR3 sequence (DNA): TGTGCCAGCAGCTTTGAACGGGGGGATCAAGAGACCCAGTACTTC. V gene TRBV7-2 combines with J gene TRBJ2-5; TRBD2 matches at 7 bases. Germline V gene data show CDR1 as SGHTA and CDR2 as FQGNSA. The V and J ends lost 3 bases and 2 bases, in that order; junction bases with no gene match: 6. This CDR3 is built from 15 residues.

The V and J genes are TRBV24-1 and TRBJ2-3; 8 bases agree with TRBD2. The CDR3 sequence is 15 residues long. Trimming removed 10 bases from V and 1 base from J; junction bases left unmatched: 9. Per the germline V gene, CDR1 is KGHDR and CDR2 is SFDVKD. The CDR3 sequence: CATATGGAGTDTQYF. The CDR3, as DNA: TGTGCCACGGCGACGGGGGGGGCGGGCACAGATACGCAGTATTTT.

A single count supports this clone. The rearrangement uses TRBV3-1 (or the pseudogene TRBV3-2) and TRBJ1-1; D possibly corresponds to TRBD1 (5 bases). The CDR3 spans 15 residues. Germline V CDR1 and CDR2: LGHDT, YNNKEL (reference sequence). V was shortened by 1 base and J by 2 bases, with 11 bases between the two germline ends. CDR3 coding DNA: TGTGCCAGCAGCCAAGCAGACAGAAGTAACACTGAAGCTTTCTTT. Its translation: CASSQADRSNTEAFF.

This clone has only one observation. The rearrangement uses TRBV5-5 and TRBJ1-5; D gene unclear. Per the germline V gene, CDR1 is SGHKS and CDR2 is YYEKEE (reference sequence). The V gene lost 0 bases and the J gene lost 4 bases, with 17 bases spanning the gap. This CDR3 comprises 17 residues. As DNA, the CDR3 is TGTGCCAGCAGCTTGGGCATACACCTAGGCCCGAATCAGCCCCAGCATTTT. This translates into CASSLGIHLGPNQPQHF.

The V and J genes are TRBV24-1 and TRBJ1-2; a weak D match, TRBD1 (5 bases). Trimming removed 4 bases from V and 6 bases from J, with 11 bases in between. The CDR3 consists of 13 residues. Germline values: CDR1 KGHDR, CDR2 SFDVKD. This CDR3 is CATSEVTENGYTF. The CDR3 DNA follows: TGTGCCACCAGTGAAGTGACAGAAAATGGCTACACCTTC.

In this sample, this clone turned up a few times. The chain is built from TRBV18 and TRBJ1-2; D perhaps matches TRBD1 (6 bases). Trimming removed 2 bases at V and 0 bases at J, with 10 bases between. The CDR3 sequence is 15 residues long. The germline CDR1 and CDR2 sequences are KGHSH and LQKENI. As DNA, the CDR3 is TGTGCCAGCTCACCATCCAGGGACACTAACTATGGCTACACCTTC. Translation gives CASSPSRDTNYGYTF. Complete variable domain (other parts from reference TRBV18 and TRBJ1-2): NAGVMQNPRHLVRRRGQEARLRCSPMKGHSHVYWYRQLPEEGLKFMVYLQKENIIDESGMPKERFSAEFPKEGPSILRIQQVVRGDSAAYFCASSPSRDTNYGYTFGSGTRLTVV.

The chain combines TRBV23-1 with TRBJ1-2; D may be TRBD1 (5 bases). TRBV23-1 is an open reading frame whose function is uncertain. This CDR3 region has 13 residues. V was shortened by 9 bases and J by 3 bases, with 14 bases between the two germline ends. The CDR3 nucleotides read TGCGCCAGAGTTGGGGCGTCTGACTATGGCTACACCTTC. It is translated as CARVGASDYGYTF.

The chain links TRBV7-9 to TRBJ1-6, with TRBD1 identical over 7 bases. V trimming: 6 bases; J trimming: 10 bases; junction bases outside the gene matches: 18. The germline V gene encodes CDR1 SEHNR and CDR2 FQNEAQ (reference sequence). The CDR3 is 17 amino acids. CDR3 residues: CASRKWDRDGEDSPLHF. CDR3 in DNA: TGTGCCAGCAGAAAGTGGGACAGAGATGGCGAAGACTCACCCCTCCACTTT.

The chain carries TRBV5-5 and TRBJ1-4; D is uncertain. The germline V gene has CDR1 SGHKS and CDR2 YYEKEE (reference sequence). The V gene lost 4 bases and the J gene lost 5 bases, with 18 bases spanning the gap. The length of the CDR3 is 16 residues. This CDR3 is CASSAEEWGWNEKLFF. The DNA of the CDR3 is TGTGCCAGCAGCGCGGAGGAATGGGGTTGGAATGAAAAACTGTTTTTT. Variable domain in full (rest from reference TRBV5-5 and TRBJ1-4): DAGVTQSPTHLIKTRGQQVTLRCSPISGHKSVSWYQQVLGQGPQFIFQYYEKEERGRGNFPDRFSARQFPNYSSELNVNALLLGDSALYLCASSAEEWGWNEKLFFGSGTQLSVL.

The chain uses TRBV5-1 and TRBJ1-1; no reliable D call. Looked up from germline, CDR1 is SGHRS and CDR2 is YFSETQ. CDR3 size: 14 residues. The germline V and J ends were trimmed by 0 bases and 4 bases, with 10 bases remaining between them. The CDR3 nucleotides read TGCGCCAGCAGCTTGGAGGTGGAGGGCACTGAAGCTTTCTTT. Protein product: CASSLEVEGTEAFF.

This chain links TRBV19 with TRBJ2-1; D possibly corresponds to TRBD2 (6 bases). CDR1 and CDR2 (germline): LNHDA, SQIVND (reference sequence). The CDR3 contains 14 residues. The V end was cut by 8 bases, the J end by 4 bases, with 15 bases between. Written as DNA, the CDR3 is TGTGCCAGTTTGCAGGGTCGGGGGTACAATGAGCAGTTCTTC. It encodes CASLQGRGYNEQFF.

The chain is built from TRBV6-1 and TRBJ1-5; tentative D call: TRBD1 (5 bases). V was clipped by 0 bases and J by 4 bases, with 19 bases between them. CDR1 is MNHNS, CDR2 SASEGT, per germline. This CDR3 has 18 amino acids. For the CDR3, the DNA is TGTGCCAGCAGTGAAGCGCTTCGGGGGGGTTTTAAGAATCAGCCCCAGCATTTT. Translated: CASSEALRGGFKNQPQHF.

The chain joins TRBV7-2 to TRBJ1-3, with TRBD1 identical over 7 bases. The junction had 4 bases not matched to a gene; V was cut back by 5 bases and J by 3 bases. The germline CDR1 and CDR2 sequences are SGHTA and FQGNSA. The CDR3 sequence is 14 residues long. The CDR3 DNA follows: TGTGCCAGCAGCATGGACAGGTTTGGAAACACCATATATTTT. This gives the protein CASSMDRFGNTIYF.

This chain links TRBV3-1 (or the pseudogene TRBV3-2) with TRBJ1-4; TRBD1 matches at 7 bases. Germline V CDR1 and CDR2: LGHDT, YNNKEL (reference sequence). Unmatched junction bases numbered 8, after V lost 5 bases and J lost 5 bases. This CDR3 contains 15 residues. The CDR3 loop is CASSLWDSRNEKLFF. CDR3 DNA sequence: TGTGCCAGCAGCTTATGGGACAGCAGAAATGAAAAACTGTTTTTT.

The gene calls are TRBV2 and TRBJ2-6, with D uncertain. V dropped 3 bases and J dropped 1 base, with 7 bases sitting between them. The CDR3 sequence is 15 residues long. From germline, CDR1 is SNHLY and CDR2 FYNNEI. CDR3 nucleotide sequence: TGTGCCAGCAGTGAGGGCAGGTCTGGGGCCAACGTCCTGACTTTC. Its translation is CASSEGRSGANVLTF.

This clone came up a few times. The chain carries TRBV4-1 and TRBJ1-1; D might be TRBD1 (6 bases). The V end lost 3 bases, the J end lost 2 bases, and 10 bases lay between the germline ends. The CDR3 is made up of 14 amino acids. CDR1 is MGHRA and CDR2 is YSYEKL in the germline V gene. CDR3 sequence (DNA): TGCGCCAGCAGCCACCTGGACAGAAACACTGAAGCTTTCTTT. Translating it yields CASSHLDRNTEAFF.

The rearrangement joins TRBV5-4 to TRBJ2-1, with 13 bases identical to TRBD2. Germline CDR1 SGHNT, CDR2 YYREEE (reference sequence). V dropped 3 bases and J dropped 8; count of bases not matched to a gene: 11. The CDR3 extends over 17 amino acids. The CDR3 is CASSYPGLAGIKDEQFF. CDR3 coding DNA: TGTGCCAGCAGCTATCCGGGACTAGCGGGGATTAAGGATGAGCAGTTCTTC.